This T cell receptor (beta chain) was found in a study of T cell changes during pregnancy in multiple sclerosis. The data were produced by immunoSEQ multiplex PCR, yet TCRdb's version contains in-frame clones alone and is incomplete. There are about 13,000 clones in the sample; about 88% occur only once, and about 8.7% lies in the top ten. The V end lost 6 bases, the J end lost 4 bases, and 9 bases lay between the germline ends. Germline V gene sequence: CDR1 MDHEN, CDR2 SYDVKM. The CDR3 covers 13 residues. The receptor's source is a female donor with multiple sclerosis, enrolled in a pregnancy study. The sequencing here drew on CD8+ T cells from peripheral blood mononuclear cells, taken in the first trimester of pregnancy. The genes are TRBV28 and TRBJ2-2, with D uncertain. CDR3: CASSQLGTGELFF. The CDR3 region has the DNA TGTGCCAGCAGCCAACTTGGCACCGGGGAGCTGTTTTTT.